The 17 T cell receptor beta chains listed next were all sequenced from one sample in a study of T cells in Graves' hyperthyroidism and ophthalmopathy. What was amplified from RNA transcripts were TCR beta CDR3 regions. The HTBI primer set served for first-round RT-PCR of the TCR CDR3. TCRdb used MiXCR to reprocess the multiplex PCR reads, holding one entry per CDR3 protein. Among 650,000 to 850,000 distinct CDR3 sequences listed, roughly a sixth were seen once. The sample was blood. These receptors were obtained from a woman between 45 and 60 years old with Graves' hyperthyroidism that later progressed to Graves' ophthalmopathy.

The chain combines TRBV7-9 with TRBJ2-5; D is unresolved. With 1 base removed from V and 2 bases from J, the gap between germline ends came to 8 bases. Germline CDR1 SEHNR, CDR2 FQNEAQ (reference sequence). The CDR3 covers 14 residues. The CDR3: CASSLVLQQETQYF. The DNA of the CDR3 is TGTGCCAGCAGCTTAGTTTTACAGCAAGAGACCCAGTACTTC.

V gene TRBV6-2 or TRBV6-3 combines with J gene TRBJ1-5; possibly TRBD1 for D (6 bases). The CDR3 runs 15 residues. V shed 6 bases and J shed 0 bases, with 12 bases lying between them. The germline CDR1 and CDR2 sequences are MNHEY and SVGEGT. The CDR3 loop reads CASSINRDSNQPQHF. CDR3 bases: TGTGCCAGCAGCATTAACAGGGATAGCAATCAGCCCCAGCATTTT.

This clonotype showed up many times. The chain couples TRBV20-1 to TRBJ1-1; 8 bases agree with TRBD1. The CDR3 has 15 amino acids. Losses at the gene ends were 0 bases for V and 5 bases for J; bases not matched to a gene: 8. CDR1 DFQATT and CDR2 SNEGSKA come from the germline V gene (reference sequence). The CDR3 bases are TGCAGTGCTAGAGATCATACAGGGGGATATACTGAAGCTTTCTTT. It is translated as CSARDHTGGYTEAFF.

The chain uses TRBV15 and TRBJ1-2, with 7 bases identical to TRBD1. This CDR3 contains 14 residues. The trim removed 5 bases at V and 6 bases at J, leaving 9 bases unmatched. Germline CDR1 LNHNV, CDR2 YYDKDF (reference sequence). CDR3 sequence reads: CATSGRQGMHGYTF. In DNA, the CDR3 is TGTGCCACCAGCGGCCGACAGGGAATGCATGGCTACACCTTC.

This clonotype has at least ten counts. This chain joins TRBV13 and TRBJ2-5; no clear D. V gave up 4 bases and J gave up 5 bases, with 8 bases separating them. The CDR3 is made up of 12 amino acids. Germline V gene data show CDR1 as PRHDT and CDR2 as FYEKMQ (reference sequence). CDR3 region: CASSSPWETQYF. CDR3 coding DNA: TGTGCCAGCAGCTCACCCTGGGAGACCCAGTACTTC.

The chain links TRBV20-1 to TRBJ1-2; 7 bases are a match to TRBD1. V shed 4 bases, J shed 7 bases, and the junction held 18 bases outside the gene matches. The germline V gene has CDR1 DFQATT and CDR2 SNEGSKA (reference sequence). CDR3 size: 16 residues. The CDR3 here is CSAIGGRSIGDGGYTF. In DNA, the CDR3 is TGCAGTGCTATAGGGGGCAGGAGCATAGGGGATGGTGGCTACACCTTC.

This clonotype came up many times. In DNA form, the CDR3 reads TGTGCCAGCGTACGGGGAACAGGGGGATACAATGAGCAGTTCTTC. This translates into CASVRGTGGYNEQFF. This sequence joins TRBV7-8 and TRBJ2-1, with 8 bases aligning to TRBD1. Germline V gives CDR1 SGHVS, CDR2 FQNEAQ. This CDR3 comprises 15 residues. V was clipped by 8 bases and J by 4 bases; unmatched bases: 10. Combining the CDR3 with reference TRBV7-8 and TRBJ2-1 gives the whole variable domain GAGVSQSPRYKVAKRGQDVALRCDPISGHVSLFWYQQALGQGPEFLTYFQNEAQLDKSGLPSDRFFAERPEGSVSTLKIQRTQQEDSAVYLCASVRGTGGYNEQFFGPGTRLTVL.

The chain carries TRBV5-5 and TRBJ1-2; D uncertain. This CDR3 region has 12 residues. V was cut by 2 bases and J by 4 bases, with 6 bases left in between. From germline, CDR1 is SGHKS and CDR2 YYEKEE (reference sequence). CDR3 nucleotide sequence: TGTGCCAGCAGCTTCGAGACCTATGGCTACACCTTC. Amino acids: CASSFETYGYTF.

This clonotype was counted a few times. The V gene is TRBV6-1, the J gene TRBJ1-4, with a weak D call TRBD1 (6 bases). The CDR3 has 15 residues. V shed 4 bases and J shed 8 bases, with 17 bases lying between them. The germline gives CDR1 MNHNS, CDR2 SASEGT. The CDR3 region is CASSAIQGRAEKLFF. The CDR3 nucleotides are TGTGCCAGCAGTGCAATACAGGGTCGGGCGGAAAAACTGTTTTTT.

This clonotype was picked up a small number of times. The chain has TRBV15 and TRBJ2-7; weak D call: TRBD1 (6 bases). This CDR3 comprises 17 residues. V was pared by 5 bases and J by 2 bases, with 22 bases between. Germline V gives CDR1 LNHNV, CDR2 YYDKDF (reference sequence). The DNA for the CDR3 is TGTGCCACCAGCCGTCCGAACAGGGCCGAGCTGGCCTACGAGCAGTACTTC. Its translation is CATSRPNRAELAYEQYF. The full variable domain, with the rest looked up from reference TRBV15 and TRBJ2-7, is DAMVIQNPRYQVTQFGKPVTLSCSQTLNHNVMYWYQQKSSQAPKLLFHYYDKDFNNEADTPDNFQSRRPNTSFCFLDIRSPGLGDTAMYLCATSRPNRAELAYEQYFGPGTRLTVT.

This chain links TRBV29-1 with TRBJ1-2; D remains unclear. The CDR3 has 13 amino acids. V was trimmed by 7 bases and J by 7 bases, leaving 19 bases between them. Looked up from germline, CDR1 is SQVTM and CDR2 is ANQGSEA. The CDR3 loop reads CSAGLRLGGGYTF. The CDR3, as DNA: TGCAGCGCAGGACTCCGGCTGGGTGGTGGCTACACCTTC. The variable domain in full, with the rest retrieved from reference TRBV29-1 and TRBJ1-2, is SAVISQKPSRDICQRGTSLTIQCQVDSQVTMMFWYRQQPGQSLTLIATANQGSEATYESGFVIDKFPISRPNLTFSTLTVSNMSPEDSSIYLCSAGLRLGGGYTFGSGTRLTVV.

The chain employs TRBV6-1 and TRBJ2-2, with unresolved D. The V end lost 2 bases, the J end lost 7 bases, and 8 bases lay between the germline ends. The CDR3 contains 13 residues. The germline V gene encodes CDR1 MNHNS and CDR2 SASEGT. The CDR3: CASSEKGIGELFF. CDR3 DNA sequence: TGTGCCAGCAGTGAAAAAGGCATCGGGGAGCTGTTTTTT.

In this sample, this clonotype turned up many times. The gene calls are TRBV6-1 and TRBJ1-2, with 8 nucleotides matching TRBD1. The junction had 10 bases not matched to a gene; V was cut back by 8 bases and J by 5 bases. This CDR3 has 14 residues. Germline lookup yields CDR1 MNHNS and CDR2 SASEGT. The CDR3, as DNA: TGTGCCAGCGGTCGCAGGGGGCAAAGTTATGGCTACACCTTC. Protein: CASGRRGQSYGYTF.

This clonotype was detected a few times. This chain connects TRBV3-1 to TRBJ2-2; TRBD1 might be the D (5 bases). Germline loops: CDR1 LGHDT, CDR2 YNNKEL (reference sequence). The CDR3 covers 16 residues. Between the trimmed V and J ends, which lost 5 bases and 4 bases, there was a span of 17 bases. CDR3 sequence (DNA): TGTGCCAGCAGCGAACTTCTCAGGGTTGTCACCGGGGAGCTGTTTTTT. This sequence encodes CASSELLRVVTGELFF.

In this sample, this clonotype turned up a few times. At one of its ends the junction is not consistent with the germline gene, which may arise from a read error. The rearrangement links TRBV7-9 to TRBJ1-1, with D possibly TRBD1 on 6 matching bases. Germline CDR1 reads SEHNR; CDR2 reads FQNEAQ (reference sequence). The CDR3 totals 14 residues. The DNA for the CDR3 is TGTGCCAGCAGCATTACAGGGTTGAACGCTGAAGCTTTCTTT. This gives the protein CASSITGLNAEAFF.

This clonotype has only a few counts. This chain uses TRBV5-1 with TRBJ2-5, with unresolved D. The CDR3 consists of 13 residues. The V end was cut by 4 bases, the J end by 1 base, with 8 bases between. Germline CDR1 SGHRS, CDR2 YFSETQ. The CDR3 sequence: CASSIPPQETQYF. CDR3 sequence (DNA): TGCGCCAGCAGCATCCCTCCCCAAGAGACCCAGTACTTC. Based on the CDR3 plus reference TRBV5-1 and TRBJ2-5, the full variable domain is KAGVTQTPRYLIKTRGQQVTLSCSPISGHRSVSWYQQTPGQGLQFLFEYFSETQRNKGNFPGRFSGRQFSNSRSEMNVSTLELGDSALYLCASSIPPQETQYFGPGTRLLVL.

A few counts support this clonotype. The V call is TRBV11-2, the J call TRBJ1-5; 7 nucleotides agree with TRBD1. The CDR3 sequence is 13 residues long. Germline V gene lookup returns CDR1 SGHAT and CDR2 FQNNGV. V lost 3 bases and J lost 7; bases outside the gene matches: 3. CDR3 coding DNA: TGTGCCAGCAGCTTTGACAGGGAACAGCCCCAGCATTTT. Its translation: CASSFDREQPQHF.